The clone carrying this T cell receptor beta chain was observed a few times. Its cognate antigen is unknown. Some clones are missing from TCRdb's copy, which holds only in-frame ones; the method was immunoSEQ multiplex PCR. The table shows 130,000 to 150,000 clones, with 82% occurring only once. The sample belongs to a study of T cell responses to AZD1222 COVID-19 vaccine. Findings of the study overall: It should be noted that donors were predominantly white British and more often female, and clonal diversity was possibly underestimated. Samples come after the peak T cell response, not at day 14.

This sequence originates from an adult in good health. The sample here was peripheral blood, taken on day 0 of MenACWY control vaccination.

The CDR3 DNA sequence: TGTGCCAGCAGCTTGGACTACTATGGCTACACCTTC. It specifies CASSLDYYGYTF. The chain combines TRBV7-9 with TRBJ1-2; no clear D gene. V was trimmed by 3 bases and J by 3 bases, leaving 5 bases between them. This CDR3 has 12 residues. Germline CDR1 SEHNR, CDR2 FQNEAQ (reference sequence).